The source of this T cell receptor beta chain is a study of long-term antiretroviral therapy in people with HIV. General study points: On ART adherence, viral resistance or therapy changes, no data were available. Comparison with controls showed narrower CDR3 length ranges in HIV repertoires.

Note on this clone: What it binds is unknown.

Each participant with HIV received care in the United States. Cryopreserved PBMC numbered roughly 0.85-10 million per sample before DNA extraction. Germline V CDR1 and CDR2: MNHEY, SVGAGI. V was clipped by 5 bases and J by 3 bases; unmatched bases: 4. The CDR3 extends over 13 amino acids. Investigators performed immunoSEQ version v3.0 at survey level. The table came from immunoSEQ multiplex PCR; TCRdb's copy has only in-frame clones and leaves some out. The sample lists approximately 21,000 clones, around 81% occurring once. The sample consisted of unsorted PBMCs, taken 1.5 years after starting antiretroviral therapy. The sequence was collected from a man under 40 with HIV. This chain uses TRBV6-5 with TRBJ2-7, with 7 bases aligning to TRBD1. CDR3 bases: TGTGCCAGCAGTGGGACAGCCCGCTACGAGCAGTACTTC. Translation: CASSGTARYEQYF.